A selection of T cell receptor beta chains follows, all from one sample in a study of vaccination and CD4 T cells after COVID-19. Antigens for these TCRs are unknown. TCRdb processed the PCR reads anew with MiXCR; each CDR3 protein has one entry. The sample has around 21,000 distinct CDR3 sequences; approximately 50% are singletons. The sequenced material came from CD4+ T cells from blood, cultured in vitro. The source is a human donor who had recovered from COVID-19. Each CDR3 is given with its conserved first and last residue. The D gene is left open where the match is weak. A clone size is listed for some rows: how often the clone was seen (once, few, many), or a class if it is expanded.

J,V,D,size,CDR3,DNA
TRBJ2-3,TRBV5-4,.,.,CASSPPPPTDTQYF,TGTGCCAGCAGCCCCCCACCGCCCACAGATACGCAGTATTTT
TRBJ2-1,TRBV7-8,TRBD1,.,CASSHQTGVSYNEQFF,TGTGCCAGCAGCCACCAGACAGGGGTATCCTACAATGAGCAGTTCTTC
TRBJ1-3,TRBV7-9,TRBD1,.,CASSQPGQKGGNTIYF,TGTGCCAGCAGCCAACCGGGACAGAAGGGTGGAAACACCATATATTTT
TRBJ2-3,TRBV27,TRBD1,.,CASSLSRTGELSTDTQYF,TGTGCCAGCAGTTTATCCCGGACAGGGGAGCTTAGCACAGATACGCAGTATTTT
TRBJ1-3,TRBV20-1,TRBD1,.,CSAADRAGNTIYF,TGCAGTGCCGCCGACAGGGCGGGAAACACCATATATTTT
TRBJ1-2,TRBV6-1,TRBD1,.,CASSVSHTGAFGYTF,TGTGCCAGCAGTGTTTCACATACAGGGGCATTTGGCTACACCTTC
TRBJ1-1,TRBV11-3,.,once,CASSPRPTYTEAFF,TGTGCCAGCAGCCCAAGGCCAACTTACACTGAAGCTTTCTTT
TRBJ2-3,TRBV4-1,.,.,CASSQVRPPPQGPSPTDTQYF,TGCGCCAGCAGCCAAGTCCGCCCGCCGCCCCAGGGGCCATCCCCCACAGATACGCAGTATTTT
TRBJ1-1,TRBV2,.,.,CASRGLRGNTEAFF,TGTGCCAGCAGGGGCCTACGGGGAAACACTGAAGCTTTCTTT
TRBJ2-1,TRBV5-1,.,.,CASSSGTFSSYNEQFF,TGCGCCAGCAGCTCCGGGACTTTTAGCTCCTACAATGAGCAGTTCTTC
TRBJ2-5,TRBV7-9,.,.,CASSLYLGPQETQYF,TGTGCCAGCAGCCTATACCTCGGGCCGCAAGAGACCCAGTACTTC
TRBJ2-3,TRBV28,.,few,CASASTDTQYF,TGTGCCAGCGCTAGCACAGATACGCAGTATTTT
TRBJ1-1,TRBV10-1,TRBD1,.,CASSLQGMNTEALF,TGCGCCAGTAGCCTACAGGGGATGAACACTGAAGCTCTCTTT
TRBJ2-1,TRBV5-3,TRBD1,.,CARPTGQRCNEQFF,TGTGCCAGGCCTACGGGACAGAGGTGTAATGAGCAGTTCTTC
TRBJ2-3,TRBV6-1,.,.,CASRRTVYVLNTQYF,TGTGCCAGCAGAAGGACCGTGTACGTACTTAATACGCAGTATTTT
TRBJ2-4,TRBV7-2,.,.,CASSSGNIQYF,TGTGCCAGCAGCTCTGGAAACATTCAGTACTTC
TRBJ1-1,TRBV7-9,.,.,CASSFQSEAFF,TGTGCCAGCAGCTTTCAATCTGAAGCTTTCTTT
TRBJ2-3,TRBV7-9,TRBD1,.,CASSSGQGAGTDTQYF,TGTGCCAGCAGCTCCGGACAGGGGGCCGGCACAGATACGCAGTATTTT
TRBJ1-1,TRBV12-3/TRBV12-4,.,.,CASSLDLLNTEAFF,TGTGCCAGCAGTTTAGATTTGTTGAACACTGAAGCTTTCTTT
TRBJ2-5,TRBV11-3,.,.,CASSFSLQETQYF,TGTGCCAGCAGCTTTTCCCTCCAAGAGACCCAGTACTTC
TRBJ2-7,TRBV6-2/TRBV6-3,TRBD2,few,CASSLRTSGSLREQYF,TGTGCCAGCAGTCTCAGGACTAGCGGGAGCCTTCGAGAGCAGTACTTC
TRBJ1-3,TRBV6-1,.,.,CASCRDHSSGNTIYF,TGTGCCAGCTGCCGGGACCACAGCTCTGGAAACACCATATATTTT
TRBJ2-3,TRBV11-2,TRBD1,.,CASSLDRTGRTDTQYF,TGTGCCAGCAGCTTAGATAGGACAGGGAGGACAGATACGCAGTATTTT
TRBJ2-3,TRBV11-1,.,.,CASSRNTDTQYF,TGTGCCAGCAGCCGAAACACAGATACGCAGTATTTT
TRBJ2-7,TRBV28,TRBD2,.,CASLETSRHEQYF,TGTGCCAGTTTAGAGACTAGCCGACACGAGCAGTACTTC
TRBJ2-3,TRBV2,TRBD1,.,CASSRQGTLDTQYF,TGTGCCAGCAGCCGACAGGGGACCTTAGATACGCAGTATTTT
TRBJ1-2,TRBV20-1,TRBD1,medium-sized,CSARDSRGQYYGYTF,TGCAGTGCTAGAGATTCGAGGGGGCAGTACTATGGCTACACCTTC
TRBJ2-3,TRBV7-2,.,.,CASSPIRTDTQYF,TGTGCCAGCAGCCCCATCCGCACAGATACGCAGTATTTT
TRBJ2-2,TRBV12-3/TRBV12-4,TRBD1,.,CASSPTTGANGELFF,TGTGCCAGCAGTCCGACGACAGGGGCTAACGGGGAGCTGTTTTTT
TRBJ1-5,TRBV20-1,.,.,CSAHQPQHF,TGCAGTGCTCATCAGCCCCAGCATTTT
TRBJ2-7,TRBV28,TRBD1,.,CASRRTGGSGYEQYF,TGTGCCAGCAGACGGACAGGGGGTAGCGGCTACGAGCAGTACTTC
TRBJ2-1,TRBV24-1,.,few,CATSSFDSSSYNEQFF,TGTGCCACCAGTTCTTTCGACTCGAGCTCCTACAATGAGCAGTTCTTC
TRBJ1-5,TRBV5-1,.,.,CASSFGSNQPQHF,TGCGCCAGCAGCTTTGGGAGCAATCAGCCCCAGCATTTT
TRBJ2-1,TRBV24-1,TRBD2,.,CATSPGQGGVNEQFF,TGTGCCACCAGCCCCGGCCAGGGAGGGGTGAATGAGCAGTTCTTC
TRBJ1-1,TRBV14,TRBD1,.,CASSPPVRTGVAEAFF,TGTGCCAGCAGCCCCCCCGTTCGGACAGGGGTGGCTGAAGCTTTCTTT
TRBJ2-7,TRBV11-2,.,.,CASSLDRIGTGSGEQYF,TGTGCCAGCAGCTTAGATCGTATAGGTACAGGGTCGGGCGAGCAGTACTTC
TRBJ1-5,TRBV6-1,.,few,CASRYNSNQPQHF,TGTGCCAGCAGGTATAATAGCAATCAGCCCCAGCATTTT
TRBJ1-1,TRBV20-1,.,.,CSARDTRLSEAFF,TGCAGTGCTAGAGATACCCGATTGTCTGAAGCTTTCTTT
TRBJ2-5,TRBV6-1,TRBD2,.,CASTGLAGGQETQYF,TGTGCCAGCACCGGACTAGCGGGGGGCCAAGAGACCCAGTACTTC
TRBJ2-3,TRBV6-2/TRBV6-3,TRBD1,once,CASSYSPPRQGSDTQYF,TGTGCCAGCAGTTACTCCCCACCCAGACAGGGTTCGGATACGCAGTATTTT